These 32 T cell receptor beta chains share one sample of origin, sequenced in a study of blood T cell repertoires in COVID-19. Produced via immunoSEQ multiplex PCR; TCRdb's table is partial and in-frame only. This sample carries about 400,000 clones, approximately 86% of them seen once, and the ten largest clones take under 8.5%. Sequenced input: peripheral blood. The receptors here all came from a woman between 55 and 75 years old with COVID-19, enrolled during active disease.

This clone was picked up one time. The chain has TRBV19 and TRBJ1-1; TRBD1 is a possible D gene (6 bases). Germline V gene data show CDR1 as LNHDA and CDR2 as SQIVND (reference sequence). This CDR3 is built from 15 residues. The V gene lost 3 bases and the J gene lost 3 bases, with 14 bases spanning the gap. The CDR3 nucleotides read TGTGCCAGTAGTATTGTCGTGGGGGCCCACACTGAAGCTTTCTTT. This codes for CASSIVVGAHTEAFF.

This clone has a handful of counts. The CDR3 DNA follows: TGTGCCAGTATACAGGGCATCGGACAGCCCCAGCATTTT. Protein product: CASIQGIGQPQHF. This chain uses TRBV2 with TRBJ1-5; D might be TRBD1 (6 bases). There are 13 residues in the CDR3. In germline, CDR1 is SNHLY, CDR2 FYNNEI. Trimming left V 9 bases short and J 7 bases short, with 16 bases between.

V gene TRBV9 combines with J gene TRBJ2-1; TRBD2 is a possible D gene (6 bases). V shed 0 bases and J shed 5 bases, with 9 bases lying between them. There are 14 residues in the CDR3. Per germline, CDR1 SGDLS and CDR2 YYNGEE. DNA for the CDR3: TGTGCCAGCAGCGTAGCGGGGGAGAACAATGAGCAGTTCTTC. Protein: CASSVAGENNEQFF.

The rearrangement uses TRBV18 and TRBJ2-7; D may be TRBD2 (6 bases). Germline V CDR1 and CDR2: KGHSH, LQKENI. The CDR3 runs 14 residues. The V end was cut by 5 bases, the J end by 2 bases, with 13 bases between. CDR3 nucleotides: TGTGCCAGCTCATCTAACGGGGGAACCTACGAGCAGTACTTC. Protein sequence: CASSSNGGTYEQYF.

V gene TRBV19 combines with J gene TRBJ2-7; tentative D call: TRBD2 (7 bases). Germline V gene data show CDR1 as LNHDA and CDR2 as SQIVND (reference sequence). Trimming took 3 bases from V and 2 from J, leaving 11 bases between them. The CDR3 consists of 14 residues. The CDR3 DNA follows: TGTGCCAGTAGTATGTACGGGGGGCCCTACGAGCAGTACTTC. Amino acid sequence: CASSMYGGPYEQYF.

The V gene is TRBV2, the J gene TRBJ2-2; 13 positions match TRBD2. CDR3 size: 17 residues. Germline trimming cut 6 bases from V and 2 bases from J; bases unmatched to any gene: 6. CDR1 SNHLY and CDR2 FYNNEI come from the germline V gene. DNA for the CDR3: TGTGCCAGCAGGCCCCGACTAGCGGGGGGTAACACCGGGGAGCTGTTTTTT. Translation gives CASRPRLAGGNTGELFF.

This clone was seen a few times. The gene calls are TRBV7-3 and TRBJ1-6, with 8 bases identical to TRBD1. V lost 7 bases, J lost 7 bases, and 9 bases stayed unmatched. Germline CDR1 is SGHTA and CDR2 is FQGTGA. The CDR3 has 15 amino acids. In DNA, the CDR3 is TGTGCCAGCACTCCTACAGGGGGAACGAATTCACCCCTCCACTTT. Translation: CASTPTGGTNSPLHF. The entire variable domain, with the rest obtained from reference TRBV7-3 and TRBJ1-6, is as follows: GAGVSQTPSNKVTEKGKYVELRCDPISGHTALYWYRQSLGQGPEFLIYFQGTGAADDSGLPNDRFFAVRPEGSVSTLKIQRTERGDSAVYLCASTPTGGTNSPLHFGNGTRLTVT.

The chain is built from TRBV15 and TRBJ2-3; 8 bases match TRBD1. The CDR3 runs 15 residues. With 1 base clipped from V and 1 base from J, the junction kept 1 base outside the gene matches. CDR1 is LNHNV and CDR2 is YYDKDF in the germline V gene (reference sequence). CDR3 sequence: CATSRVTGGTDTQYF. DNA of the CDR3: TGTGCCACCAGCAGAGTGACAGGGGGCACAGATACGCAGTATTTT.

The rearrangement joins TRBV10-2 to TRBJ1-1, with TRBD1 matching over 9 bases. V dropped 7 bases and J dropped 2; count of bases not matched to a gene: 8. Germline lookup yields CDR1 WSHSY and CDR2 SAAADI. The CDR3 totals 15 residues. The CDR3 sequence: CASTQETGGNTEAFF. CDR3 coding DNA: TGCGCCAGCACACAAGAGACAGGGGGAAACACTGAAGCTTTCTTT.

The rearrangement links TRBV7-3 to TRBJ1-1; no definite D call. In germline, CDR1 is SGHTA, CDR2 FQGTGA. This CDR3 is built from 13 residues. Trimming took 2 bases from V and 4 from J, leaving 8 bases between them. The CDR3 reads CASSLEGVTEAFF. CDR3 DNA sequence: TGTGCCAGCAGCTTAGAGGGAGTCACTGAAGCTTTCTTT.

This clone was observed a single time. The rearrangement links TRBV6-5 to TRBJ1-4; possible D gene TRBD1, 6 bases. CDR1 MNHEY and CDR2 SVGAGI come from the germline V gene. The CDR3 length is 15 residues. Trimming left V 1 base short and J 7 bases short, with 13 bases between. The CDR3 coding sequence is TGTGCCAGCAGTTACTACAGGGTATCAGGTGAAAAACTGTTTTTT. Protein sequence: CASSYYRVSGEKLFF.

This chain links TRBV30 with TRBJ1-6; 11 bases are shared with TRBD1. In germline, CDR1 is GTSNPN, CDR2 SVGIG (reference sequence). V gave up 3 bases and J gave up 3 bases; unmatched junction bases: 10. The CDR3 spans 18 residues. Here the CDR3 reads CAWSADRTGGYYNSPLHF. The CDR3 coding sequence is TGTGCCTGGAGCGCGGACCGGACAGGGGGCTACTATAATTCACCCCTCCACTTT.

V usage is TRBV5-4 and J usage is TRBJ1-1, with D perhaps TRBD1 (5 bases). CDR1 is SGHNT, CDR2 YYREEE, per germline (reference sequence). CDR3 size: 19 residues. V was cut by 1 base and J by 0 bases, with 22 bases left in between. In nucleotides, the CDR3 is TGTGCCAGCAGCTTGTTTGCGGCCAGGGAATACAACATGAACACTGAAGCTTTCTTT. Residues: CASSLFAAREYNMNTEAFF.

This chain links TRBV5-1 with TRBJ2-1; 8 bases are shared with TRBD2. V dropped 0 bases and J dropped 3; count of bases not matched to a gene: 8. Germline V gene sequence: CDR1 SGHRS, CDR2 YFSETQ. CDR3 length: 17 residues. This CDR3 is CASSLAPGGPFYNEQFF. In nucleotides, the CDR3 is TGCGCCAGCAGCTTGGCACCGGGGGGGCCCTTCTACAATGAGCAGTTCTTC.

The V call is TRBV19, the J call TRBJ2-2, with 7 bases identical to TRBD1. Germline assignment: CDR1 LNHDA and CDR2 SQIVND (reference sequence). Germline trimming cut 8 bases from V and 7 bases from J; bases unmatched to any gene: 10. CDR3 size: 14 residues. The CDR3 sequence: CASGRQGKNGELFF. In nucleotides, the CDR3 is TGTGCCAGTGGAAGACAGGGAAAGAACGGGGAGCTGTTTTTT. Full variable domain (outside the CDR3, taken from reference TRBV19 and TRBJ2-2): DGGITQSPKYLFRKEGQNVTLSCEQNLNHDAMYWYRQDPGQGLRLIYYSQIVNDFQKGDIAEGYSVSREKKESFPLTVTSAQKNPTAFYLCASGRQGKNGELFFGEGSRLTVL.

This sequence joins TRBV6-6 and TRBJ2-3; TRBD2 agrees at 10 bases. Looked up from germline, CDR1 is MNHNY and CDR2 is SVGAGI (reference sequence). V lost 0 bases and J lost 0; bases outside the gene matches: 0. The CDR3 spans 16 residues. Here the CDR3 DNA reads TGTGCCAGCAGTTACTCGGGACTAGCGAGCACAGATACGCAGTATTTT. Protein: CASSYSGLASTDTQYF.

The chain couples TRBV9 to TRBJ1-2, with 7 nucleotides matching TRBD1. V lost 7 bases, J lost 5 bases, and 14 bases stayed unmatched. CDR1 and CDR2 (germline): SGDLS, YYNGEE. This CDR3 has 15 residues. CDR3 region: CASGGTGAGVYGYTF. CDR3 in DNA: TGTGCCAGCGGAGGAACAGGGGCTGGTGTTTATGGCTACACCTTC.

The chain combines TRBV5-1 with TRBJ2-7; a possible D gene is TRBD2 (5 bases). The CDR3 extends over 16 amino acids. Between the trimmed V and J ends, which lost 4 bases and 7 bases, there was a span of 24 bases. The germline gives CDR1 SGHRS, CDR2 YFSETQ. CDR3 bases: TGCGCCAGCAGCGGTGGCTTAACGGGGTCCTCCGGGGAGCAGTACTTC. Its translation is CASSGGLTGSSGEQYF.

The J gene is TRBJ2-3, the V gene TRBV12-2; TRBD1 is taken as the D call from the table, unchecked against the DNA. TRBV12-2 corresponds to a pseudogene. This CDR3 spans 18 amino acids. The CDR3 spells CASRFGTPGTGGLDTQYF. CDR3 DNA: TGTGCAAGTCGCTTTGGGACCCCCGGAACAGGGGGCTTAGATACGCAGTATTTT.

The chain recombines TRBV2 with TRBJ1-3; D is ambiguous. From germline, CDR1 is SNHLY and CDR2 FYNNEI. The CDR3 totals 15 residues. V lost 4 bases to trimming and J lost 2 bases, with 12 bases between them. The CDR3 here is CASSGLRGPGNTIYF. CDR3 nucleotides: TGTGCCAGCAGTGGCCTCCGCGGGCCTGGAAACACCATATATTTT.

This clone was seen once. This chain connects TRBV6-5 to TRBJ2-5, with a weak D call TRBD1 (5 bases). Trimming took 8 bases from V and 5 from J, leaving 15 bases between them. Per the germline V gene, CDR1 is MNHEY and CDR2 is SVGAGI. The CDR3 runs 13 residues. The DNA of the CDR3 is TGTGCCAGCGGGCAGGGAAGCAGGGAGACCCAGTACTTC. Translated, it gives CASGQGSRETQYF.

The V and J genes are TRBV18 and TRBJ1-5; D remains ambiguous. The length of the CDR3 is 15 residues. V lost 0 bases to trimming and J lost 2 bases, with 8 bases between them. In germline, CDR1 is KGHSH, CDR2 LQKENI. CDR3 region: CASSPPPVGNQPQHF. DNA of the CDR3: TGTGCCAGCTCACCACCCCCAGTGGGCAATCAGCCCCAGCATTTT.

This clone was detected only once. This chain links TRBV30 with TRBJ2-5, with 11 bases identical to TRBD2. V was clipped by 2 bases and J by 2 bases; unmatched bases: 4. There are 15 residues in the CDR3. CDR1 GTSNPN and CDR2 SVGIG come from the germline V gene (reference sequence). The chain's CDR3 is CAWSPGTSGQETQYF. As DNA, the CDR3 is TGTGCCTGGAGTCCCGGGACTAGCGGACAAGAGACCCAGTACTTC.

CDR3 sequence reads: CASSPTRQGANSPLHF. CDR3 in DNA: TGTGCCAGCAGTCCGACCAGACAGGGGGCTAATTCACCCCTCCACTTT. The chain employs TRBV27 and TRBJ1-6; 10 positions match TRBD1. In germline, CDR1 is MNHEY, CDR2 SMNVEV (reference sequence). V gave up 5 bases and J gave up 6 bases; unmatched junction bases: 7. This CDR3 is 16 amino acids long.

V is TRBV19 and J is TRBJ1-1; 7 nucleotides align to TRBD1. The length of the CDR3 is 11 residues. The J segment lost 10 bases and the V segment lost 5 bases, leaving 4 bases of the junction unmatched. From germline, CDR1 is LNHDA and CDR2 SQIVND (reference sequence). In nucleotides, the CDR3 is TGTGCCAGTAGTCGGGCAGGGGGAGCTTTCTTT. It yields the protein CASSRAGGAFF.

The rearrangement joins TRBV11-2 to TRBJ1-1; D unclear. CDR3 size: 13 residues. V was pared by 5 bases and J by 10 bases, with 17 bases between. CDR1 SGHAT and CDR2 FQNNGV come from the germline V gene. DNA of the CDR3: TGTGCCAGCAGCCCCTTTAGGCCGACGGGAGCTTTCTTT. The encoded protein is CASSPFRPTGAFF.

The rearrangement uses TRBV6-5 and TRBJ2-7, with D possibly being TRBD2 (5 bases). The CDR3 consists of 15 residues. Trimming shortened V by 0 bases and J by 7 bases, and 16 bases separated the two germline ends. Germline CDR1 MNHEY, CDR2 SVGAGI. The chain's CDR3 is CASSYSRKSGGEQYF. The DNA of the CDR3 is TGTGCCAGCAGTTACTCGAGAAAGTCCGGCGGGGAGCAGTACTTC.

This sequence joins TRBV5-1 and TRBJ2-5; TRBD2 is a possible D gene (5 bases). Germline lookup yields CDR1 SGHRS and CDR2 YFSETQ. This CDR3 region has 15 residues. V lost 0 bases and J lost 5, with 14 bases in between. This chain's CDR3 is CASSLAQGSGETQYF. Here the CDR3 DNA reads TGCGCCAGCAGCTTGGCCCAAGGGTCGGGGGAGACCCAGTACTTC.

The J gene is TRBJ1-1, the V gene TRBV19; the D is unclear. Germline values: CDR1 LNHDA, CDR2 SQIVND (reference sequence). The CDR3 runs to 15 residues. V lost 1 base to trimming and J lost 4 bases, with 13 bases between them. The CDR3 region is CASSIAMTLPTEAFF. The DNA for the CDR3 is TGTGCCAGTAGTATAGCCATGACATTACCCACTGAAGCTTTCTTT.

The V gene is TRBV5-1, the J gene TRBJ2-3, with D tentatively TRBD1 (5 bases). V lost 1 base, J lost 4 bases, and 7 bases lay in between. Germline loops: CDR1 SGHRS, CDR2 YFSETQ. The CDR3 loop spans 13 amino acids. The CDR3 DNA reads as TGCGCCAGCAGCTTGACAGGCTCAGATACGCAGTATTTT. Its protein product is CASSLTGSDTQYF.

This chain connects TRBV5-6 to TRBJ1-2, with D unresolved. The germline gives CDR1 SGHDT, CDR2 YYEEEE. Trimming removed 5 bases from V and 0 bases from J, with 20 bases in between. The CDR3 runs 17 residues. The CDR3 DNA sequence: TGTGCCAGCAGTTCCCGTGTGGGTCCCCTAGCTAACTATGGCTACACCTTC. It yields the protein CASSSRVGPLANYGYTF. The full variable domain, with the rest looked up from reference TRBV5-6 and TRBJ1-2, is DAGVTQSPTHLIKTRGQQVTLRCSPKSGHDTVSWYQQALGQGPQFIFQYYEEEERQRGNFPDRFSGHQFPNYSSELNVNALLLGDSALYLCASSSRVGPLANYGYTFGSGTRLTVV.

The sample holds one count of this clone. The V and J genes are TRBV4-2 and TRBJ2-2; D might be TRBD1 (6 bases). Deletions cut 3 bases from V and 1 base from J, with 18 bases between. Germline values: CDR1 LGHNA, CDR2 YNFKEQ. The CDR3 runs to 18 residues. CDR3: CASSHKPGHLMNTGELFF. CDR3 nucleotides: TGTGCCAGCAGCCATAAACCGGGACATCTTATGAACACCGGGGAGCTGTTTTTT.